This T cell receptor (beta chain) was found in a study of human CD4 T cells and Enterobacteriaceae (dated by TCRdb to 2020 to 2022). The CDR3 runs 14 amino acids, cysteine and phenylalanine included. Of the read, only the CDR3 DNA is kept; its 42 bases are in frame from base 1. CDR1 and CDR2 (LNHDA, SQIVND) derive from the germline V gene (reference sequence). V loses 4 bases, J loses 3 bases, and the germline ends lie 9 bases apart. Memory CD4+ T cells were FACS-sorted on a FACSAria III to over 95% purity as all CD4+ cells other than CD45RA+CCR7+CD95- naive cells. Healthy donor blood was obtained from blood donation centers in Switzerland. Total CD4+ T cells and monocytes were enriched by positive selection with CD4 and CD14 magnetic microbeads. CD8+, CD14+, CD16+, CD56+, CD19+ and CD25-bright cells were excluded prior to sorting. In a couple of blood donors, total memory CD4+ T cells were sequenced directly ex vivo to assess in vivo expansion of bacteria-reactive clonotypes. Isolation of peripheral blood mononuclear cells from donor blood was performed with Ficoll-Paque Plus.

Deep-level sequencing, with a detection sensitivity of one cell in 200,000, was applied to the ex vivo total memory CD4+ samples. The QIAamp DNA Micro Kit was used to extract genomic DNA from cell pellets, and the quantity and purity of the genomic DNA were checked by spectrophotometry. TCR Vbeta CDR3 regions were amplified with the immunoSEQ multiplex PCR assay. The amplicons were sequenced on the Illumina HiSeq platform. Retrieved sequences were 87 nucleotides long and contained the CDR3 region. Under the source paper's analysis protocol: A unique productive TCR Vbeta nucleotide sequence was defined as a clonotype and was quantified by productive template frequency from ImmunoSEQ Analyzer V3.0. A threshold set at the top 5th percentile of each frequency-ranked repertoire was used to define expanded clonotypes. Repertoire overlap was calculated as Chao-Jaccard using the R package fossil and displayed by nonmetric multidimensional scaling using the R package MASS. TCRdb limited this immuneACCESS table to in-frame rearrangements with V and J called. A share of clones is missing; checked studies link under half to unresolved V genes, and the rest is unexplained. Clonal size and the V and J genes are those of that table, whereas D and trimming came from the DNA. This sample gives about 25,000 clones in total; approximately 80% of them show up just once. The ten largest clones take up around 0.91% of the sample.

The study at large found these results: In ex vivo samples, clonotypes with broad cross-reactivity seemed more expanded than specific clonotypes, as 11 of 19 and about 60% of the roughly 34 fell within the top 5%. The reactivity of ex vivo clonotypes was inferred solely by matching the nucleotide sequences of those clonotypes to CFSE-low cultures from the same donors.

Worth noting for this clone: What this receptor recognizes is not known. There are no base qualities to consult, and no much larger clone falls within one base.

The V and J segments used are TRBV19 and TRBJ2-2, with the D gene too uncertain to name. The sequence was collected from a human donor in good health. The source material was memory CD4+ T cells from blood. The meaning of the sample's cell subset or site label: total memory CD4 T cells sorted directly ex vivo, unstimulated. The nucleotide sequence is TGTGCCAGTAGTAACCCTGGGTACACCGGGGAGCTGTTTTTT. Its protein is CASSNPGYTGELFF.